Shown below are 6 T cell receptor beta chains from a single sample sequenced in a study of T cells in Graves' hyperthyroidism and ophthalmopathy. From RNA transcripts, TCR beta CDR3 regions were amplified. RT-PCR in the first round (using the HTBI primer set) targeted the TCR CDR3. MiXCR, applied by TCRdb to the multiplex PCR reads, yields one record per CDR3 protein. The sample lists over 300,000 distinct CDR3 sequences, about 15% occurring once. The sample was blood. The receptor set was obtained from a woman aged 60-70 years with Graves' hyperthyroidism.

Ten or more counts support this clonotype. This sequence joins TRBV5-1 and TRBJ2-4; D not resolved. Germline CDR1 is SGHRS and CDR2 is YFSETQ. This CDR3 contains 14 residues. V lost 0 bases and J lost 6, with 10 bases in between. In nucleotides, the CDR3 is TGCGCCAGCAGCTTGGTGTCCGGGCTAAACATTCAGTACTTC. Translated, it gives CASSLVSGLNIQYF.

V usage is TRBV12-3 or TRBV12-4 and J usage is TRBJ2-3, with 16 bases matching TRBD2. J was trimmed by 4 bases and V by 6 bases; bases with no gene match: 4. The length of the CDR3 is 16 residues. The CDR3 sequence is CASRSGTSGRADTQYF. CDR3 DNA: TGTGCCAGCAGGTCCGGGACTAGCGGGAGGGCAGATACGCAGTATTTT.

The chain couples TRBV11-2 to TRBJ2-1; 10 bases are a match to TRBD1. J was trimmed by 8 bases and V by 4 bases; bases with no gene match: 11. Germline CDR1 is SGHAT and CDR2 is FQNNGV. This CDR3 spans 16 amino acids. CDR3 bases: TGTGCCAGCAGCTCGCGAACCGGGACAGGGGTCGATGAGCAGTTCTTC. The encoded protein is CASSSRTGTGVDEQFF. The entire variable domain, with the rest obtained from reference TRBV11-2 and TRBJ2-1, is as follows: EAGVAQSPRYKIIEKRQSVAFWCNPISGHATLYWYQQILGQGPKLLIQFQNNGVVDDSQLPKDRFSAERLKGVDSTLKIQPAKLEDSAVYLCASSSRTGTGVDEQFFGPGTRLTVL.

This clonotype was detected ten times or more. This sequence joins TRBV27 and TRBJ2-7, with TRBD2 matching 7 bases. This CDR3 region has 17 residues. With V trimmed by 5 bases and J by 2 bases, 15 bases remained unmatched. Germline CDR1 and CDR2: MNHEY and SMNVEV (reference sequence). CDR3 protein: CASSPRGHEGGAYEQYF. The CDR3, as DNA: TGTGCCAGCAGTCCGAGGGGCCACGAGGGAGGGGCCTACGAGCAGTACTTC.

V is TRBV12-3 or TRBV12-4 and J is TRBJ2-1; D is unclear. The CDR3 spans 16 residues. Trimming stripped 6 bases from V and 6 bases from J, with 21 bases between. CDR3 coding DNA: TGTGCCAGCAGGATAACGACGGCTGGTGTTGGCAATGAGCAGTTCTTC. This gives the protein CASRITTAGVGNEQFF.

As to this clonotype: This sequence may be a read error, since a much larger clone differs from it by one base. The chain combines TRBV2 with TRBJ2-3, with D hard to call. Germline V gene data show CDR1 as SNHLY and CDR2 as FYNNEI. CDR3 length: 13 residues. Trimming took off 3 bases at V and 9 bases at J, with 13 bases between the two ends. CDR3 DNA: TGTGCCAGCAGTGATGGAATTGTCCGGACGCAGTATTTT. Its protein is CASSDGIVRTQYF. The full variable domain, its missing parts supplied by reference TRBV2 and TRBJ2-3, is EPEVTQTPSHQVTQMGQEVILRCVPISNHLYFYWYRQILGQKVEFLVSFYNNEISEKSEIFDDQFSVERPDGSNFTLKIRSTKLEDSAMYFCASSDGIVRTQYFGPGTRLTVL.